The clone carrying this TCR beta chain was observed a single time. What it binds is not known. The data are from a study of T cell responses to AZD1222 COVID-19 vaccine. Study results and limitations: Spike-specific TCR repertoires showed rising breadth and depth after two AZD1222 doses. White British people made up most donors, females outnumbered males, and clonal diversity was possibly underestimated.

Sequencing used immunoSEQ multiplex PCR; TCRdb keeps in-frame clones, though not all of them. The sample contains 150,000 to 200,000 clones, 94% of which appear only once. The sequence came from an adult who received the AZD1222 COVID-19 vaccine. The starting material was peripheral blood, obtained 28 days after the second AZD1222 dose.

CDR3 sequence: CSVLGGDYGYTF. CDR3 nucleotides: TGCAGCGTTTTAGGGGGCGACTATGGCTACACCTTC. The chain couples TRBV29-1 to TRBJ1-2; 7 positions match TRBD1. Germline loops: CDR1 SQVTM, CDR2 ANQGSEA. The CDR3 runs to 12 residues. V lost 5 bases to trimming and J lost 3 bases; unmatched junction nucleotides: 3. The full variable domain, rest sourced from reference TRBV29-1 and TRBJ1-2, is SAVISQKPSRDICQRGTSLTIQCQVDSQVTMMFWYRQQPGQSLTLIATANQGSEATYESGFVIDKFPISRPNLTFSTLTVSNMSPEDSSIYLCSVLGGDYGYTFGSGTRLTVV.